The clone carrying this T cell receptor beta chain was detected only a few times. Its matching antigen is unknown. The entry originates in a study of naive and memory T cell subsets. Notes on the study in general: This RNA-based method may be sensitive to activation-related transcript changes.

TCR cDNA received a 3' ligated oligonucleotide that carried a UMI. Whole blood, roughly 2.5 ml, came from adult healthy volunteers. Input was roughly 1 to 1,100 ng of DNase-treated total RNA without cell sorting. The trim removed 4 bases at V and 3 bases at J, leaving 7 bases unmatched. The CDR3 length is 15 residues. CDR1 and CDR2 from the germline V gene are SGHDN and FVKESK. Four PCR rounds used nested alpha and beta constant region primers plus the SP2 primer. Reverse transcription of blood and skin TCR RNA was primed at alpha and beta constant regions. MiXCR, run by TCRdb on the 5' RACE reads, gives a single entry per CDR3 protein. The table has roughly 60,000 distinct CDR3 sequences, 7.2% seen once.

The chain links TRBV14 to TRBJ2-3; 7 positions match TRBD2. The sequence was collected from a male donor in good health. The CDR3 sequence: CASSRLASRTDTQYF. CDR3 nucleotide sequence: TGTGCCAGCAGCCGACTAGCCTCCCGGACAGATACGCAGTATTTT.